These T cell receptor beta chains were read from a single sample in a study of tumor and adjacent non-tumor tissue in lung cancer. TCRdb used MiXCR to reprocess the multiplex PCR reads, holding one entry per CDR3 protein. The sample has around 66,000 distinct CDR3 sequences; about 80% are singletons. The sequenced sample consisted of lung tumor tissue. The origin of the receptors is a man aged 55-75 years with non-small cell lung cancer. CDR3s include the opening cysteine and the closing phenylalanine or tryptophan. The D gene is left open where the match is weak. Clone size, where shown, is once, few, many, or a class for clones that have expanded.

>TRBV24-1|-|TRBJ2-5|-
CATSRSGQETQYF
TGTGCCACCAGCCGTAGCGGACAAGAGACCCAGTACTTC
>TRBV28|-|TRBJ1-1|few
CASRKNSFFRAFF
TGTGCCAGCAGAAAGAACAGTTTCTTTCGAGCTTTCTTT
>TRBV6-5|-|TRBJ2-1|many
CASSPNLGGQFF
TGTGCCAGCAGTCCTAACCTCGGGGGGCAGTTCTTC
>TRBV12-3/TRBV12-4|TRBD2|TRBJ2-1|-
CASSSRTSTNEQLF
TGTGCCAGCTCCTCTAGGACTAGCACCAATGAGCAGCTATTC
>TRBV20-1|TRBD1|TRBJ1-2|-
CSTRTGANYGYSF
TGCAGCACTAGAACAGGGGCTAACTATGGCTACAGCTTC
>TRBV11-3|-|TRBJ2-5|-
CASNLGGEGKTQYF
TGTGCTAGCAACTTAGGAGGGGAAGGCAAGACCCAGTACTTC
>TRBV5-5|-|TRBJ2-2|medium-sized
CASSTGTVNTGELFF
TGTGCCAGCAGCACCGGGACGGTAAACACCGGGGAGCTGTTTTTT
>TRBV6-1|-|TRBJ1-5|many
CASSELGGAVLSQPQHF
TGTGCCAGCAGTGAACTTGGTGGTGCAGTCCTTAGTCAGCCCCAGCATTTT
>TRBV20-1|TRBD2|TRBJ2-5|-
CSGRDPSGSWEIQYF
TGCAGTGGTAGAGACCCTAGCGGGAGCTGGGAGATCCAGTACTTC
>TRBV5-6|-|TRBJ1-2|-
CASSGATGIDYDYTF
TGTGCCAGCAGCGGCGCGACAGGTATTGACTATGACTACACCTTC
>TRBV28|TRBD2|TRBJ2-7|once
CASSCRLAESSYKQYF
TGTGCCAGCAGTTGCCGACTAGCGGAAAGCTCCTACAAGCAGTACTTC
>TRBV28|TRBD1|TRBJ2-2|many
CASSDPGQGLAGELFF
TGTGCCAGCAGTGATCCGGGACAGGGATTAGCCGGGGAGCTGTTTTTT
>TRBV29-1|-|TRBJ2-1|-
CSVEGSRGTGQLF
TGCAGCGTTGAAGGATCCAGGGGAACAGGGCAGTTATTC
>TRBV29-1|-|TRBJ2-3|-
CNALPGTDTHYF
TGCAACGCCCTCCCCGGCACAGATACGCATTATTTT
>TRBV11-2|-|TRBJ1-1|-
CASDLQGRTEAFF
TGTGCCAGCGACCTCCAGGGGAGGACTGAAGCTTTCTTT
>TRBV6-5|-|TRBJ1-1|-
CASRYSRRGRAEAFF
TGTGCCAGCAGATACTCCCGCAGAGGTAGGGCTGAAGCTTTCTTT
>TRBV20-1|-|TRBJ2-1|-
CNASTGVPSEQFF
TGCAATGCTAGTACAGGTGTCCCCAGTGAGCAGTTCTTC
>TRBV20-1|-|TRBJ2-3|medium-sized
CSAESTDTQYF
TGCAGTGCGGAAAGCACAGATACGCAGTATTTT
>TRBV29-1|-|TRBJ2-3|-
CSVSQGGTDKQYF
TGCAGTGTTTCTCAGGGGGGGACAGATAAGCAGTATTTT
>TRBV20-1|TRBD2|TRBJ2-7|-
CSARKGLAGGREKYF
TGCAGTGCTAGAAAAGGACTAGCGGGAGGGCGAGAGAAATACTTC
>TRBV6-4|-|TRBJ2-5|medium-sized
CASSRTAEETQYF
TGTGCCAGCAGTAGGACAGCCGAAGAGACCCAGTACTTC
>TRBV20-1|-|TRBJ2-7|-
CSVRAGGSEQYF
TGCAGTGTTCGGGCAGGAGGTAGCGAGCAGTACTTC
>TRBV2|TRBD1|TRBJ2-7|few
CASRRQGIHEQYF
TGTGCCAGCAGGAGACAGGGAATCCACGAGCAGTACTTC
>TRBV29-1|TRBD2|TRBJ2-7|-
CGVQREAGERYF
TGCGGCGTTCAGCGGGAGGCAGGCGAGCGGTACTTC
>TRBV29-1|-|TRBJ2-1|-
CSVVVRNDEQFF
TGCAGCGTTGTGGTTCGGAACGATGAGCAGTTCTTC
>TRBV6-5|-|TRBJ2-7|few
CASSHSWRDTAEQYF
TGTGCCAGCAGTCATTCGTGGCGGGACACGGCCGAGCAGTACTTC
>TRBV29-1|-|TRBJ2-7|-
CSVEKSNSEQYF
TGCAGCGTTGAAAAGTCTAATAGCGAGCAGTACTTC
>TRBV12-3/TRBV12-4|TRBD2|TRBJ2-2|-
CASSSGLAVGELSF
TGTGCCAGCAGTTCGGGACTAGCCGTCGGGGAGCTGTCATTT
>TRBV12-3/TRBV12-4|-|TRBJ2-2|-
CASNLHNTGELFF
TGTGCCAGCAATCTCCACAACACAGGGGAGCTGTTTTTT